The 26 T cell receptor beta chains in this list originate from one sample, sequenced in a study of blood T cell repertoires in COVID-19. Libraries were prepared by immunoSEQ multiplex PCR; TCRdb keeps only in-frame clonotypes and omits some of them. The table has more than 450,000 clones, approximately 86% seen once; the top ten hold around 0.64%. The sequenced material came from PBMCs or T cells enriched from blood (not recorded which). The receptor set was obtained from a young woman who had recovered from COVID-19.

The chain uses TRBV4-1 and TRBJ2-1; maybe TRBD2 (7 bases). The V end lost 4 bases, the J end lost 7 bases, and 20 bases lay between the germline ends. Germline-derived CDR1 and CDR2 are MGHRA and YSYEKL. The CDR3 totals 16 residues. The CDR3 sequence is CASSPNRGGAQNEQFF. The CDR3 DNA follows: TGCGCCAGCAGCCCCAATCGAGGGGGGGCACAAAATGAGCAGTTCTTC.

The table lists this clone with a few counts. V and J are TRBV6-5 and TRBJ1-2; 7 bases match TRBD1. Germline V gene sequence: CDR1 MNHEY, CDR2 SVGAGI. The ends lost 8 bases at V and 2 bases at J; junction bases unmatched: 11. The CDR3 has 15 amino acids. The CDR3 protein is CASLPPDRWNYGYTF. CDR3 nucleotides: TGTGCCAGCCTACCCCCGGACAGGTGGAACTATGGCTACACCTTC.

This sequence joins TRBV30 and TRBJ2-5; D gene ambiguous. The CDR3 length is 10 residues. Germline values: CDR1 GTSNPN, CDR2 SVGIG (reference sequence). V was pared by 7 bases and J by 2 bases, with 5 bases between. The CDR3 region has the DNA TGTGCCTCCAGGCAAGAGACCCAGTACTTC. This sequence encodes CASRQETQYF. The full variable domain, rest sourced from reference TRBV30 and TRBJ2-5, is SQTIHQWPATLVQPVGSPLSLECTVEGTSNPNLYWYRQAAGRGLQLLFYSVGIGQISSEVPQNLSASRPQDRQFILSSKKLLLSDSGFYLCASRQETQYFGPGTRLLVL.

This chain's CDR3 is CASSTASSGGPNDKQFF. The CDR3 coding sequence is TGTGCCAGTAGTACCGCCTCTAGCGGGGGGCCTAATGATAAGCAGTTCTTC. The chain joins TRBV19 to TRBJ2-1; 11 nucleotides agree with TRBD2. The CDR3 contains 17 residues. Germline V gives CDR1 LNHDA, CDR2 SQIVND (reference sequence). V lost 4 bases, J lost 11 bases, and 16 bases stayed unmatched.

J is TRBJ2-7 and V is TRBV7-2; 10 nucleotides line up with TRBD2. V lost 1 base to trimming and J lost 6 bases; unmatched junction nucleotides: 0. Germline-derived CDR1 and CDR2 are SGHTA and FQGNSA. The CDR3 is 13 residues long. CDR3 DNA: TGTGCCAGCAGCTTAGGACTAGCGGGCGAGCAGTACTTC. This codes for CASSLGLAGEQYF.

The chain is built from TRBV15 and TRBJ1-2; D is uncertain. This CDR3 contains 17 residues. Per the germline V gene, CDR1 is LNHNV and CDR2 is YYDKDF (reference sequence). V lost 0 bases to trimming and J lost 0 bases, with 14 bases between them. DNA of the CDR3: TGTGCCACCAGCAGAGATAGGATCCCGGGGACTAACTATGGCTACACCTTC. Its protein product is CATSRDRIPGTNYGYTF.

The rearrangement links TRBV25-1 to TRBJ2-1; the match to TRBD2 covers 9 bases. The CDR3 covers 15 residues. The trim removed 7 bases at V and 7 bases at J, leaving 11 bases unmatched. Per the germline V gene, CDR1 is MGHDK and CDR2 is SYGVNS. As DNA, the CDR3 is TGTGCCAGCATAACCAGCGGGGGGCCCACAAATGAGCAGTTCTTC. Its translation: CASITSGGPTNEQFF.

The chain uses TRBV29-1 and TRBJ2-3; D uncertain. V lost 4 bases and J lost 6, with 11 bases in between. The germline gives CDR1 SQVTM, CDR2 ANQGSEA. CDR3 size: 12 residues. CDR3 sequence: CSVGPNGDTQYF. CDR3 sequence (DNA): TGCAGCGTTGGACCAAACGGGGATACGCAGTATTTT.

The J gene is TRBJ1-4, the V gene TRBV12-2; the table's D call TRBD1 went unverified against the DNA. TRBV12-2 is annotated as a pseudogene. CDR3 length: 17 amino acids. The CDR3 is CASRLLEQDATNEKLFF. The CDR3 nucleotides read TGTGCAAGTCGCTTGCTTGAACAGGATGCAACTAATGAAAAACTGTTTTTT.

The CDR3 coding sequence is TGTGCCAGCAGAGTACAGGGGAGACAGCCCCAGCATTTT. Translated: CASRVQGRQPQHF. The V call is TRBV6-5, the J call TRBJ1-5; 7 nucleotides agree with TRBD1. CDR1 is MNHEY and CDR2 is SVGAGI in the germline V gene. V trimming: 6 bases; J trimming: 7 bases; junction bases outside the gene matches: 6. The CDR3 length is 13 residues.

The chain joins TRBV19 to TRBJ1-6, with D tentatively TRBD1 (6 bases). Trimming took off 2 bases at V and 11 bases at J, with 10 bases between the two ends. CDR1 and CDR2 (germline): LNHDA, SQIVND (reference sequence). This CDR3 contains 13 residues. The CDR3 sequence: CASSIQGKTPLHF. The CDR3, as DNA: TGTGCCAGTAGTATACAGGGGAAGACACCCCTCCACTTT.

The chain uses TRBV2 and TRBJ1-1; no definite D call. The CDR3 extends over 14 amino acids. Germline V lookup: CDR1 SNHLY, CDR2 FYNNEI. Trimming removed 6 bases from V and 0 bases from J, with 11 bases in between. CDR3 protein: CASSGGLMNTEAFF. In DNA form, the CDR3 reads TGTGCCAGCAGCGGCGGACTGATGAACACTGAAGCTTTCTTT.

The rearrangement links TRBV10-3 to TRBJ2-3; 7 positions match TRBD2. Germline V lookup: CDR1 ENHRY, CDR2 SYGVKD. CDR3 size: 14 residues. J was trimmed by 0 bases and V by 10 bases; bases with no gene match: 7. CDR3 coding DNA: TGTGCCACCGGCCCAGCGGGAAGCACAGATACGCAGTATTTT. Protein product: CATGPAGSTDTQYF.

V is TRBV20-1 and J is TRBJ2-7; 9 nucleotides line up with TRBD1. The CDR3 is made up of 15 amino acids. Germline V gene lookup returns CDR1 DFQATT and CDR2 SNEGSKA (reference sequence). V shed 3 bases and J 4 bases; nucleotides not matched to a gene: 10. CDR3 DNA: TGCAGTGCTAGTTCACCGGGACAGGGTGCATACGAGCAGTACTTC. It yields the protein CSASSPGQGAYEQYF.

CDR3 in DNA: TGTGCCAGCAGCTTAGAATCTGTTTCTGGGGCCAACGTCCTGACTTTC. Translating it yields CASSLESVSGANVLTF. The chain couples TRBV7-2 to TRBJ2-6; no definite D call. Germline values: CDR1 SGHTA, CDR2 FQGNSA. The CDR3 runs to 16 residues. V lost 1 base, J lost 1 base, and 8 bases lay in between.

The chain links TRBV3-1 (or the pseudogene TRBV3-2) to TRBJ2-7, with 11 bases fitting TRBD2. Germline CDR1 is LGHDT and CDR2 is YNNKEL (reference sequence). The CDR3 spans 16 residues. V was pared by 0 bases and J by 6 bases, with 7 bases of the junction left unmatched. The CDR3 region is CASSQDRSGGAGEQYF. The DNA for the CDR3 is TGTGCCAGCAGCCAAGATCGTAGCGGGGGGGCGGGCGAGCAGTACTTC.

The gene calls are TRBV7-9 and TRBJ1-1; the match to TRBD1 covers 11 bases. The junction had 7 bases not matched to a gene; V was cut back by 2 bases and J by 5 bases. The length of the CDR3 is 16 residues. Per germline, CDR1 SEHNR and CDR2 FQNEAQ (reference sequence). CDR3 coding DNA: TGTGCCAGCAGCTTAACGGCGGACAGGGGGCTAACTGAAGCTTTCTTT. It encodes CASSLTADRGLTEAFF.

V is TRBV30 and J is TRBJ2-3, with TRBD2 matching 10 bases. V lost 7 bases and J lost 2; bases outside the gene matches: 6. The CDR3 consists of 14 residues. The germline V gene encodes CDR1 GTSNPN and CDR2 SVGIG (reference sequence). As DNA, the CDR3 is TGTGCCTTTCTTAGCGGGGGGTTCACAGATACGCAGTATTTT. Its translation: CAFLSGGFTDTQYF.

The chain recombines TRBV19 with TRBJ1-2, with 7 nucleotides matching TRBD1. The V gene end was trimmed by 7 bases and the J gene end by 6 bases; junction bases not matched to a gene: 11. The CDR3 has 14 residues. Germline lookup yields CDR1 LNHDA and CDR2 SQIVND (reference sequence). CDR3 in amino acids: CASTGRRTGDGYTF. The CDR3 DNA is TGTGCCAGTACCGGCCGCCGGACAGGCGATGGCTACACCTTC. The full variable domain, completed using reference TRBV19 and TRBJ1-2, is DGGITQSPKYLFRKEGQNVTLSCEQNLNHDAMYWYRQDPGQGLRLIYYSQIVNDFQKGDIAEGYSVSREKKESFPLTVTSAQKNPTAFYLCASTGRRTGDGYTFGSGTRLTVV.

This clone was recorded once. The chain recombines TRBV4-1 with TRBJ2-1; a possible D gene is TRBD2 (7 bases). The CDR3 is made up of 16 amino acids. Germline V lookup: CDR1 MGHRA, CDR2 YSYEKL. V gave up 4 bases and J gave up 2 bases, with 15 bases separating them. Here the CDR3 reads CASSPSGGGPYNEQFF. CDR3 DNA sequence: TGCGCCAGCAGCCCCTCGGGCGGGGGCCCCTACAATGAGCAGTTCTTC.

This clone was observed a few times. The chain joins TRBV5-6 to TRBJ1-5; D remains unclear. Trimming removed 0 bases at V and 3 bases at J, with 13 bases between. The CDR3 sequence is 16 residues long. CDR1 is SGHDT and CDR2 is YYEEEE in the germline V gene. CDR3 sequence (DNA): TGTGCCAGCAGCTTGGCAGGCCTCGAGATCAATCAGCCCCAGCATTTT. It is translated as CASSLAGLEINQPQHF.

The chain links TRBV7-9 to TRBJ2-2, with 8 nucleotides matching TRBD1. The length of the CDR3 is 16 residues. Germline V lookup: CDR1 SEHNR, CDR2 FQNEAQ (reference sequence). Trimming at V came to 5 bases and at J to 3 bases, leaving 8 bases not matched to a gene. CDR3 loop: CASSPRGTGDTGELFF. CDR3 in DNA: TGTGCCAGCAGCCCCCGGGGGACAGGCGACACCGGGGAGCTGTTTTTT.

The chain uses TRBV5-1 and TRBJ1-2; D remains ambiguous. The V gene lost 5 bases and the J gene lost 6 bases, with 11 bases spanning the gap. Germline loops: CDR1 SGHRS, CDR2 YFSETQ. The CDR3 contains 12 residues. CDR3 sequence: CASSIGRDGYTF. CDR3 nucleotide sequence: TGCGCCAGCAGTATAGGGCGGGATGGCTACACCTTC. The full variable domain, with the rest looked up from reference TRBV5-1 and TRBJ1-2, is KAGVTQTPRYLIKTRGQQVTLSCSPISGHRSVSWYQQTPGQGLQFLFEYFSETQRNKGNFPGRFSGRQFSNSRSEMNVSTLELGDSALYLCASSIGRDGYTFGSGTRLTVV.

The V and J genes are TRBV19 and TRBJ2-3; TRBD1 matches 9 bases. J was trimmed by 3 bases and V by 6 bases; bases with no gene match: 7. CDR3 size: 15 residues. CDR1 and CDR2 (germline): LNHDA, SQIVND (reference sequence). CDR3 amino acids: CASSSQGAGTDTQYF. The CDR3 nucleotides read TGTGCCAGTAGCTCACAGGGGGCGGGTACAGATACGCAGTATTTT.

The rearrangement joins TRBV23-1 to TRBJ2-1; D is undetermined. TRBV23-1 is marked as an open reading frame, function uncertain. The CDR3 has 16 residues. V was clipped by 2 bases and J by 4 bases, with 15 bases between them. CDR3 coding DNA: TGCGCCAGCAGTCAAGCGTTCCCAATGATTTACAATGAGCAGTTCTTC. It is translated as CASSQAFPMIYNEQFF.

This clone was seen a handful of times. The rearrangement links TRBV5-1 to TRBJ1-1, with 7 bases aligning to TRBD1. The germline V gene has CDR1 SGHRS and CDR2 YFSETQ. Trimming at V came to 4 bases and at J to 1 base, leaving 4 bases not matched to a gene. This CDR3 comprises 14 residues. For the CDR3, the DNA is TGCGCCAGCAGCGAGGGGACAGCGAACACTGAAGCTTTCTTT. Translating it yields CASSEGTANTEAFF. The full variable domain, completed using reference TRBV5-1 and TRBJ1-1, is KAGVTQTPRYLIKTRGQQVTLSCSPISGHRSVSWYQQTPGQGLQFLFEYFSETQRNKGNFPGRFSGRQFSNSRSEMNVSTLELGDSALYLCASSEGTANTEAFFGQGTRLTVV.